One sample yielded the 18 T cell receptor beta chains listed below, sequenced in a study of blood T cell repertoires in COVID-19. Sequencing was performed with immunoSEQ multiplex PCR; in TCRdb, only in-frame clones are kept and a portion is missing. The data contain approximately 450,000 clones, around 89% of them singletons. The specimen sequenced was PBMCs or T cells enriched from blood (not recorded which). Source of these receptors: a man aged 30 to 39 who had recovered from COVID-19.

On this clone: Other DNA sequences in this sample translate to the same CDR3. The V gene is TRBV28, the J gene TRBJ2-2; 7 bases match TRBD2. Germline-derived CDR1 and CDR2 are MDHEN and SYDVKM. The ends lost 6 bases at V and 7 bases at J; junction bases unmatched: 2. The CDR3 extends over 12 amino acids. The CDR3 coding sequence is TGTGCCAGCAGCACTAGCGTCGGGGAGCTGTTTTTT. Amino acids: CASSTSVGELFF.

The chain joins TRBV9 to TRBJ2-5; 7 nucleotides agree with TRBD1. The CDR3 is made up of 16 amino acids. V was pared by 0 bases and J by 7 bases, with 12 bases of the junction left unmatched. Germline assignment: CDR1 SGDLS and CDR2 YYNGEE. CDR3 nucleotides: TGTGCCAGCAGCGTAGCAACCGGACAGGAATTGGGGACCCAGTACTTC. It yields the protein CASSVATGQELGTQYF.

The chain carries TRBV10-3 and TRBJ1-1; D is perhaps TRBD1 (5 bases). Looked up from germline, CDR1 is ENHRY and CDR2 is SYGVKD. V was clipped by 5 bases and J by 7 bases, with 8 bases between them. The CDR3 runs to 11 residues. The DNA of the CDR3 is TGTGCCATCAGTCAGGGCGGTGAAGCTTTCTTT. Translated, it gives CAISQGGEAFF.

This chain uses TRBV5-1 with TRBJ2-1; 9 bases agree with TRBD2. The CDR3 is 15 residues long. From germline, CDR1 is SGHRS and CDR2 YFSETQ. The ends lost 3 bases at V and 4 bases at J; junction bases unmatched: 5. The CDR3 DNA sequence: TGCGCCAGCAGCTATCGACTAGCGGAATACAATGAGCAGTTCTTC. Encoded protein: CASSYRLAEYNEQFF.

The chain recombines TRBV3-1 (or the pseudogene TRBV3-2) with TRBJ2-5; 7 bases are shared with TRBD1. Looked up from germline, CDR1 is LGHDT and CDR2 is YNNKEL (reference sequence). CDR3 length: 15 residues. The J segment lost 3 bases and the V segment lost 4 bases, leaving 8 bases of the junction unmatched. DNA for the CDR3: TGTGCCAGCAGCCCGACCGGGACAGCTAAAGAGACCCAGTACTTC. Protein sequence: CASSPTGTAKETQYF.

The CDR3 DNA follows: TGTGCCAGCAGGACAGCGGGGCTAACCCCCGGGGAGCTGTTTTTT. The encoded protein is CASRTAGLTPGELFF. J is TRBJ2-2 and V is TRBV28; TRBD2 aligns across 7 bases. This CDR3 contains 15 residues. Looked up from germline, CDR1 is MDHEN and CDR2 is SYDVKM. V gave up 6 bases and J gave up 6 bases; unmatched junction bases: 10.

This sequence joins TRBV28 and TRBJ2-5; possibly TRBD1 for D (6 bases). V lost 3 bases and J lost 2, with 19 bases in between. Germline CDR1 MDHEN, CDR2 SYDVKM. CDR3 length equals 17 residues. The CDR3: CASSFSGRLDRQETQYF. CDR3 coding DNA: TGTGCCAGCAGTTTTAGTGGTCGGTTGGACAGACAAGAGACCCAGTACTTC.

The chain has TRBV19 and TRBJ1-2, with 7 bases that match TRBD1. CDR1 is LNHDA, CDR2 SQIVND, per germline (reference sequence). The CDR3 is 14 amino acids. V was clipped by 7 bases and J by 3 bases; unmatched bases: 8. In nucleotides, the CDR3 is TGTGCCAGTACCTCGTCCAGGGGGGACTATGGCTACACCTTC. Protein: CASTSSRGDYGYTF.

The genes are TRBV18 and TRBJ2-5; TRBD2 aligns across 7 bases. Losses at the gene ends were 4 bases for V and 4 bases for J; bases not matched to a gene: 3. The CDR3 covers 13 residues. From germline, CDR1 is KGHSH and CDR2 LQKENI. CDR3 in amino acids: CASSRPSGETQYF. The DNA for the CDR3 is TGTGCCAGCTCACGGCCTAGCGGAGAGACCCAGTACTTC.

This clone has only one observation. The chain has TRBV28 and TRBJ2-2; 7 positions agree with TRBD1. This CDR3 has 13 amino acids. After removal of 4 bases from V and 6 bases from J, the junction contained 2 bases not matched to a gene. Germline V gives CDR1 MDHEN, CDR2 SYDVKM. The CDR3 region is CASSSTGAGELFF. The CDR3 DNA reads as TGTGCCAGCAGTTCAACAGGGGCCGGGGAGCTGTTTTTT. Based on the CDR3 plus reference TRBV28 and TRBJ2-2, the full variable domain is DVKVTQSSRYLVKRTGEKVFLECVQDMDHENMFWYRQDPGLGLRLIYFSYDVKMKEKGDIPEGYSVSREKKERFSLILESASTNQTSMYLCASSSTGAGELFFGEGSRLTVL.

The chain combines TRBV18 with TRBJ1-1; a possible D gene is TRBD1 (6 bases). CDR3 length equals 15 residues. Germline CDR1 KGHSH, CDR2 LQKENI. The V end was cut by 3 bases, the J end by 1 base, with 12 bases between. The CDR3 DNA follows: TGTGCCAGCTCACCGGACAGCTTTCGGAACACTGAAGCTTTCTTT. The encoded protein is CASSPDSFRNTEAFF.

The CDR3: CASSPWSSGSTDEQYF. The CDR3 region has the DNA TGTGCCAGCAGCCCCTGGTCTAGCGGGAGTACTGACGAGCAGTACTTC. The rearrangement links TRBV3-1 (or the pseudogene TRBV3-2) to TRBJ2-7, with 10 bases identical to TRBD2. Trimming cost V 4 bases and J 5 bases; bases outside gene matches: 11. In germline, CDR1 is LGHDT, CDR2 YNNKEL (reference sequence). The CDR3 covers 16 residues.

The V gene is TRBV12-3 or TRBV12-4, the J gene TRBJ2-5, with 8 bases matching TRBD1. The trim removed 5 bases at V and 6 bases at J, leaving 5 bases unmatched. CDR3 length: 13 residues. This CDR3 reads CASSPDREKTQYF. In DNA form, the CDR3 reads TGTGCCAGCAGTCCGGACAGGGAAAAGACCCAGTACTTC.

V is TRBV5-1 and J is TRBJ1-3, with D perhaps TRBD1 (5 bases). Germline V gene data show CDR1 as SGHRS and CDR2 as YFSETQ. V gave up 7 bases and J gave up 0 bases, with 8 bases separating them. The CDR3 extends over 13 amino acids. This CDR3 reads CASQTGSGNTIYF. CDR3 in DNA: TGCGCCAGCCAAACAGGCTCTGGAAACACCATATATTTT.

The CDR3 DNA reads TGTGCCAGCAGCTCGGGACAACACACAGATACGCAGTATTTT. Encoded protein: CASSSGQHTDTQYF. The V gene is TRBV27, the J gene TRBJ2-3, with a possible D match to TRBD1 (6 bases). V lost 6 bases and J 2 bases, leaving 12 bases between the germline ends. Germline V gene lookup returns CDR1 MNHEY and CDR2 SMNVEV (reference sequence). This CDR3 region has 14 residues.

V gene TRBV10-3 combines with J gene TRBJ2-1; 10 bases align to TRBD2. Germline V lookup: CDR1 ENHRY, CDR2 SYGVKD. The CDR3 contains 16 residues. Trimming removed 2 bases from V and 8 bases from J; junction bases left unmatched: 9. CDR3: CAISEGASGSRDEQFF. The CDR3 DNA follows: TGTGCCATCAGTGAGGGGGCTAGCGGGAGTAGGGATGAGCAGTTCTTC.

The rearrangement links TRBV19 to TRBJ2-1; D is unclear. The V and J ends lost 5 bases and 0 bases respectively, with 11 bases between them. The CDR3 sequence is 15 residues long. Germline CDR1 LNHDA, CDR2 SQIVND (reference sequence). The chain's CDR3 is CASSVSVSSYNEQFF. CDR3 coding DNA: TGTGCCAGTAGTGTGAGCGTCAGCTCCTACAATGAGCAGTTCTTC.

The rearrangement links TRBV10-3 to TRBJ1-2, with a weak D call TRBD1 (5 bases). The V gene lost 3 bases and the J gene lost 8 bases, with 16 bases spanning the gap. The CDR3 sequence is 14 residues long. Germline assignment: CDR1 ENHRY and CDR2 SYGVKD. Here the CDR3 DNA reads TGTGCCATCAGTGAAGAGGACATGGCTAAAGGCTACACCTTC. It specifies CAISEEDMAKGYTF.